Following are 28 T cell receptor beta chains from one sample sequenced in a study of cytomegalovirus exposure and HLA in healthy donors. This table comes from immunoSEQ multiplex PCR, and its TCRdb copy is limited to in-frame clones, with some not included. The sample lists 280,000 or so clones, roughly 90% occurring once. The sequenced sample consisted of PBMCs. These TCRs come from a woman under 30 in good health and CMV-seronegative.

J is TRBJ1-5 and V is TRBV5-6; D is undetermined. Trimming pared 2 bases from V and 4 bases from J, leaving 7 bases between. Germline V gene lookup returns CDR1 SGHDT and CDR2 YYEEEE. This CDR3 has 13 amino acids. The CDR3 nucleotides are TGTGCCAGCAGCTTCTCAGGTAATCAGCCCCAGCATTTT. The encoded protein is CASSFSGNQPQHF.

The chain uses TRBV28 and TRBJ2-3; 10 bases align to TRBD1. Germline CDR1 is MDHEN and CDR2 is SYDVKM. The V and J ends lost 1 base and 6 bases, in that order; junction bases with no gene match: 4. This CDR3 comprises 15 residues. The CDR3 sequence: CASSLSWTGGDTQYF. The CDR3 DNA is TGTGCCAGCAGTTTATCCTGGACAGGGGGTGATACGCAGTATTTT.

This rearrangement joins TRBV9 to TRBJ2-7; D might be TRBD2 (6 bases). This CDR3 region has 14 residues. Germline assignment: CDR1 SGDLS and CDR2 YYNGEE. V lost 4 bases and J lost 2, with 13 bases in between. The DNA of the CDR3 is TGTGCCAGCAGCCTTAGCGGAACCCCCTACGAGCAGTACTTC. It translates to CASSLSGTPYEQYF.

This clone showed up just once. The same CDR3 can be traced to other DNA sequences in this sample. The gene calls are TRBV6-5 and TRBJ2-7; D possibly corresponds to TRBD2 (6 bases). Germline V lookup: CDR1 MNHEY, CDR2 SVGAGI. V lost 0 bases and J 5 bases, leaving 8 bases between the germline ends. There are 13 residues in the CDR3. The CDR3 spells CASSYSRRDEQYF. CDR3 sequence (DNA): TGTGCCAGCAGTTACTCCCGGAGGGACGAGCAGTACTTC.

This chain links TRBV7-3 with TRBJ2-5; maybe TRBD2 (7 bases). Germline loops: CDR1 SGHTA, CDR2 FQGTGA. This CDR3 comprises 15 residues. V dropped 5 bases and J dropped 2 bases, with 15 bases sitting between them. For the CDR3, the DNA is TGTGCCAGCAGCCAAGGGGGAGGGCCACAAGAGACCCAGTACTTC. This sequence encodes CASSQGGGPQETQYF.

V gene TRBV2 combines with J gene TRBJ2-1, with 9 bases aligning to TRBD1. The CDR3 loop spans 15 amino acids. CDR1 is SNHLY, CDR2 FYNNEI, per germline. V gave up 6 bases and J gave up 2 bases; unmatched junction bases: 5. The CDR3: CASSGTGIPYNEQFF. For the CDR3, the DNA is TGTGCCAGCAGCGGGACAGGGATCCCCTACAATGAGCAGTTCTTC.

The chain uses TRBV27 and TRBJ2-3; D is perhaps TRBD1 (6 bases). Looked up from germline, CDR1 is MNHEY and CDR2 is SMNVEV (reference sequence). The CDR3 runs to 16 residues. Trimming removed 2 bases at V and 1 base at J, with 13 bases between. CDR3 coding DNA: TGTGCCAGCAGTTTAATCGTCCCAGGGGGCACAGATACGCAGTATTTT. Its protein product is CASSLIVPGGTDTQYF.

The CDR3 protein is CASSSRQGGQPQHF. The CDR3 region has the DNA TGTGCCAGCAGCAGTCGACAGGGAGGCCAGCCCCAGCATTTT. V gene TRBV9 combines with J gene TRBJ1-5; the match to TRBD1 covers 7 bases. After removal of 4 bases from V and 7 bases from J, the junction contained 8 bases not matched to a gene. This CDR3 region has 14 residues. Germline loops: CDR1 SGDLS, CDR2 YYNGEE.

The gene calls are TRBV28 and TRBJ2-1; D perhaps matches TRBD1 (6 bases). The CDR3 runs to 15 residues. Germline V CDR1 and CDR2: MDHEN, SYDVKM. Trimming left V 7 bases short and J 7 bases short, with 20 bases between. The CDR3 sequence: CASTPPRWGLNEQFF. CDR3 nucleotide sequence: TGTGCCAGCACCCCTCCCCGCTGGGGGCTGAATGAGCAGTTCTTC.

This clone showed up just once. This chain links TRBV29-1 with TRBJ2-7, with 7 bases that match TRBD1. The ends lost 1 base at V and 4 bases at J; junction bases unmatched: 10. CDR1 and CDR2 from the germline V gene are SQVTM and ANQGSEA. The CDR3 is 15 amino acids. The CDR3: CSVEGPGQREYEQYF. Written as DNA, the CDR3 is TGCAGCGTTGAAGGCCCGGGACAGCGTGAATACGAGCAGTACTTC.

The chain combines TRBV10-1 with TRBJ1-1; 9 bases fit TRBD1. Germline loops: CDR1 WNHNN, CDR2 SYGVQD (reference sequence). The CDR3 is 13 amino acids. Losses at the gene ends were 9 bases for V and 6 bases for J; bases not matched to a gene: 8. CDR3 residues: CASAGTGSSEAFF. The DNA of the CDR3 is TGCGCCAGTGCCGGGACAGGGTCTTCTGAAGCTTTCTTT.

CDR3: CAIGRGSEQYF. The CDR3, as DNA: TGTGCGATCGGGCGCGGGAGCGAGCAGTACTTC. The J gene is TRBJ2-7, the V gene TRBV10-3; 7 bases fit TRBD2. Germline V lookup: CDR1 ENHRY, CDR2 SYGVKD. The CDR3 contains 11 residues.

The J gene is TRBJ2-7, the V gene TRBV18; the match to TRBD2 covers 9 bases. The germline gives CDR1 KGHSH, CDR2 LQKENI. With 1 base clipped from V and 2 bases from J, the junction kept 9 bases outside the gene matches. This CDR3 is built from 17 residues. CDR3 region: CASSPRWGREGPYEQYF. The CDR3, as DNA: TGTGCCAGCTCACCACGATGGGGGCGGGAGGGCCCCTACGAGCAGTACTTC.

The chain carries TRBV7-2 and TRBJ1-2; no firm D call. Germline assignment: CDR1 SGHTA and CDR2 FQGNSA. This CDR3 is built from 14 residues. V lost 2 bases and J lost 0, with 7 bases in between. CDR3 loop: CASSLLVANYGYTF. In nucleotides, the CDR3 is TGTGCCAGCAGCTTATTGGTAGCTAACTATGGCTACACCTTC.

This clone was picked up a small number of times. This rearrangement joins TRBV6-5 to TRBJ1-2; 9 bases match TRBD1. V shed 6 bases and J 8 bases; nucleotides not matched to a gene: 10. The CDR3 length is 14 residues. Per the germline V gene, CDR1 is MNHEY and CDR2 is SVGAGI. The CDR3 region is CASRGGRDRVGYTF. In nucleotides, the CDR3 is TGTGCCAGCAGAGGAGGCCGGGACAGGGTGGGCTACACCTTC.

Only a few counts were recorded for this clone. The chain employs TRBV4-1 and TRBJ1-1; no firm D call. This CDR3 has 15 amino acids. Germline CDR1 and CDR2: MGHRA and YSYEKL. V lost 0 bases to trimming and J lost 0 bases, with 8 bases between them. The CDR3 protein is CASSQDWALNTEAFF. As DNA, the CDR3 is TGCGCCAGCAGCCAAGATTGGGCACTGAACACTGAAGCTTTCTTT.

V and J are TRBV5-1 and TRBJ2-5, with D perhaps matching TRBD2 (5 bases). CDR3 size: 15 residues. Germline CDR1 reads SGHRS; CDR2 reads YFSETQ. Between the trimmed V and J ends, which lost 1 base and 2 bases, there was a span of 12 bases. CDR3 nucleotides: TGCGCCAGCAGCTTGAAGAGGCGGACTCAAGAGACCCAGTACTTC. Its translation: CASSLKRRTQETQYF.

This sequence joins TRBV4-1 and TRBJ2-3; 10 bases align to TRBD2. V shed 7 bases and J 0 bases; nucleotides not matched to a gene: 4. This CDR3 has 15 amino acids. CDR1 and CDR2 (germline): MGHRA, YSYEKL. The DNA for the CDR3 is TGCGCCAGCACCCAGCGGGAGGGGAGCACAGATACGCAGTATTTT. Translated, it gives CASTQREGSTDTQYF.

The chain is built from TRBV7-9 and TRBJ1-6; the D gene is possibly TRBD1 (5 bases). The V end lost 1 base, the J end lost 9 bases, and 13 bases lay between the germline ends. Germline-derived CDR1 and CDR2 are SEHNR and FQNEAQ (reference sequence). CDR3 length: 15 residues. The CDR3 DNA sequence: TGTGCCAGCAGCTTAGTCCAGGGAAGGAGTTCACCCCTCCACTTT. Translating gives CASSLVQGRSSPLHF.

The rearrangement joins TRBV6-6 to TRBJ2-5; D not certain. CDR3 size: 11 residues. Germline V CDR1 and CDR2: MNHNY, SVGAGI (reference sequence). With 5 bases removed from V and 3 bases from J, the gap between germline ends came to 4 bases. The CDR3 nucleotides are TGTGCCAGCAGTCAGAAAGAGACCCAGTACTTC. Amino acids: CASSQKETQYF.

The chain couples TRBV28 to TRBJ2-1; 7 bases are a match to TRBD2. The CDR3 is made up of 16 amino acids. V trimming: 5 bases; J trimming: 3 bases; junction bases outside the gene matches: 10. Germline assignment: CDR1 MDHEN and CDR2 SYDVKM. DNA for the CDR3: TGTGCCAGCAGTCCCCCCATTAGCGGGCTCTACAATGAGCAGTTCTTC. Amino acid sequence: CASSPPISGLYNEQFF.

V usage is TRBV10-3 and J usage is TRBJ1-1; TRBD1 agrees at 8 bases. Losses at the gene ends were 3 bases for V and 1 base for J; bases not matched to a gene: 19. The CDR3 is 20 residues long. Per the germline V gene, CDR1 is ENHRY and CDR2 is SYGVKD. The CDR3 bases are TGTGCCATCAGTGACTGGCCCACGGGGACAGGAAAAAGGGCGAACACTGAAGCTTTCTTT. As protein: CAISDWPTGTGKRANTEAFF.

This chain uses TRBV11-2 with TRBJ2-3; TRBD2 matches at 11 bases. Germline V gene sequence: CDR1 SGHAT, CDR2 FQNNGV. V shed 2 bases and J 4 bases; nucleotides not matched to a gene: 2. The length of the CDR3 is 15 residues. The CDR3 sequence: CASSLSLAGADTQYF. DNA of the CDR3: TGTGCCAGCAGCTTATCACTAGCGGGAGCAGATACGCAGTATTTT. Looking up the rest from reference TRBV11-2 and TRBJ2-3 gives the full variable domain: EAGVAQSPRYKIIEKRQSVAFWCNPISGHATLYWYQQILGQGPKLLIQFQNNGVVDDSQLPKDRFSAERLKGVDSTLKIQPAKLEDSAVYLCASSLSLAGADTQYFGPGTRLTVL.

This chain connects TRBV2 to TRBJ2-2; D not resolved. The CDR3 has 14 amino acids. CDR1 and CDR2 (germline): SNHLY, FYNNEI. V shed 8 bases and J shed 0 bases, with 10 bases lying between them. The CDR3 loop is CASLSVSNTGELFF. CDR3 in DNA: TGTGCCAGCCTATCTGTCTCGAACACCGGGGAGCTGTTTTTT.

This clone occurred a few times. The chain couples TRBV7-8 to TRBJ2-4; D remains unclear. V lost 5 bases to trimming and J lost 0 bases, with 11 bases between them. The CDR3 loop spans 15 amino acids. The germline gives CDR1 SGHVS, CDR2 FQNEAQ. In DNA form, the CDR3 reads TGTGCCAGCAGCCCAAGAGAGCTAGCCAAAAACATTCAGTACTTC. Its translation is CASSPRELAKNIQYF. Full variable domain (remainder filled in from reference TRBV7-8 and TRBJ2-4): GAGVSQSPRYKVAKRGQDVALRCDPISGHVSLFWYQQALGQGPEFLTYFQNEAQLDKSGLPSDRFFAERPEGSVSTLKIQRTQQEDSAVYLCASSPRELAKNIQYFGAGTRLSVL.

This chain uses TRBV27 with TRBJ2-3, with 7 bases identical to TRBD1. CDR1 and CDR2 from the germline V gene are MNHEY and SMNVEV (reference sequence). The V and J ends lost 8 bases and 0 bases, in that order; junction bases with no gene match: 11. This CDR3 is 16 amino acids long. The CDR3 sequence: CASGPRQGTSTDTQYF. The CDR3 DNA reads as TGTGCCAGCGGACCTCGACAGGGAACTAGCACAGATACGCAGTATTTT.

This chain connects TRBV10-1 to TRBJ1-5; possibly TRBD1 for D (5 bases). With 8 bases removed from V and 6 bases from J, the gap between germline ends came to 14 bases. Germline lookup yields CDR1 WNHNN and CDR2 SYGVQD (reference sequence). The CDR3 consists of 13 residues. Here the CDR3 reads CASSEGRGQPQHF. DNA for the CDR3: TGCGCCAGCTCTGAAGGTAGGGGTCAGCCCCAGCATTTT.

This sequence joins TRBV28 and TRBJ1-5; 7 bases are a match to TRBD1. This CDR3 region has 16 residues. V lost 5 bases, J lost 5 bases, and 12 bases stayed unmatched. Germline V CDR1 and CDR2: MDHEN, SYDVKM. CDR3 nucleotides: TGTGCCAGCAGTCCCCTCCTTGGAGGGGGCCATCAGCCCCAGCATTTT. Its protein is CASSPLLGGGHQPQHF.